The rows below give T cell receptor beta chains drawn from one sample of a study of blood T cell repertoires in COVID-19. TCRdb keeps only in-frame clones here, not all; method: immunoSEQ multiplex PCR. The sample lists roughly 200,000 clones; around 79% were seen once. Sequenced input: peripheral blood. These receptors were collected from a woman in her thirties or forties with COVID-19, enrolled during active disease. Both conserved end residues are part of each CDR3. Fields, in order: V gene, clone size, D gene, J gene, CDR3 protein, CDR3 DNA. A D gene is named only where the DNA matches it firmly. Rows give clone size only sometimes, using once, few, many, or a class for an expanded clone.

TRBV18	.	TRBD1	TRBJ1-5	CASSWDRVGQPQHF	TGTGCCAGCTCATGGGACAGGGTAGGGCAGCCCCAGCATTTT
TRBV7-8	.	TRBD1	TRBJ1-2	CASSTGQAFYYGYTF	TGTGCCAGCAGCACGGGACAGGCCTTCTACTATGGCTACACCTTC
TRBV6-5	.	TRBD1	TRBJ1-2	CASSYSGTGIFGHTF	TGTGCCAGCAGCTATTCCGGGACAGGGATTTTTGGCCACACCTTC
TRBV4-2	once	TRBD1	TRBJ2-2	CASSQDRGFQSTGELFF	TGTGCCAGCAGCCAAGACAGGGGGTTCCAGAGCACCGGGGAGCTGTTTTTT
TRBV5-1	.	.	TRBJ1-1	CASRRNIAGNTEAFF	TGCGCCAGCAGAAGGAACATAGCGGGGAACACTGAAGCTTTCTTT
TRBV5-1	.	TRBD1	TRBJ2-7	CASSSGQGRYEQYF	TGCGCCAGCAGCTCTGGACAGGGGCGGTACGAGCAGTACTTC
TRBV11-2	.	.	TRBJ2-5	CASSLDLQETQYF	TGTGCCAGCAGCTTAGATTTACAAGAGACCCAGTACTTC
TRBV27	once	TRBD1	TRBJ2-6	CASKNRDRVGGANVLTF	TGTGCCAGCAAGAATCGGGACAGGGTAGGTGGGGCCAACGTCCTGACTTTC
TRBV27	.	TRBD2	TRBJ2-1	CASSPGLAGGRDEQFF	TGTGCCAGCAGTCCCGGACTAGCGGGAGGGAGGGATGAGCAGTTCTTC
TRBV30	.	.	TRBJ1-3	CAWSPGASGNTIYF	TGTGCCTGGAGCCCAGGGGCCTCTGGAAACACCATATATTTT
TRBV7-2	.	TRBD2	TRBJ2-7	CASSGRLAGGGYEQYF	TGTGCCAGCAGCGGGCGACTAGCGGGAGGCGGCTACGAGCAGTACTTC
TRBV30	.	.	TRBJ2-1	CAFQGYNEQFF	TGTGCCTTCCAGGGATACAATGAGCAGTTCTTC
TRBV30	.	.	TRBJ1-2	CAWRSGIGYTF	TGTGCCTGGAGGTCGGGGATTGGCTACACCTTC
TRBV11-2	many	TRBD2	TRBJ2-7	CASSSEGWLAGSTYEQYF	TGTGCCAGCAGCTCCGAGGGGTGGCTAGCGGGATCCACCTACGAGCAGTACTTC
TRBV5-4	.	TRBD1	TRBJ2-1	CASSHRDRGYNEQFF	TGTGCCAGCAGCCACCGGGACAGGGGGTACAATGAGCAGTTCTTC
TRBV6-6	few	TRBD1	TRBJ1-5	CASNGQGVFDNQPQHF	TGTGCCAGCAATGGACAGGGGGTCTTCGACAATCAGCCCCAGCATTTT
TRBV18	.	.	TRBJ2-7	CASSRDTPSYEQYF	TGTGCCAGCTCGAGGGACACACCTTCCTACGAGCAGTACTTC
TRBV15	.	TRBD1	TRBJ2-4	CATSRDRGREEEYF	TGTGCCACCAGCAGAGACAGGGGGCGTGAGGAGGAGTACTTC
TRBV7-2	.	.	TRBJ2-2	CATSTGLNTGELFF	TGTGCCACCTCAACAGGGCTTAACACCGGGGAGCTGTTTTTT
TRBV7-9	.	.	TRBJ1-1	CASSETGSYTEAFF	TGTGCCAGCAGCGAGACAGGTTCTTACACTGAAGCTTTCTTT
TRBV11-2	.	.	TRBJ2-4	CASSGGADGKNIQYF	TGTGCCAGCAGCGGTGGGGCGGATGGAAAAAACATTCAGTACTTC
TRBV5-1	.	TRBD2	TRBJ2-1	CASSGSGGHNEQFF	TGCGCCAGCAGCGGGAGCGGGGGACACAATGAGCAGTTCTTC
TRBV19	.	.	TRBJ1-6	CASTTLRGQGLSSYNSPLHF	TGTGCCAGTACCACTCTACGGGGACAAGGGCTAAGCTCCTATAATTCACCCCTCCACTTT
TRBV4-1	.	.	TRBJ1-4	CASSQGSDRPLRKLFF	TGCGCCAGCAGCCAAGGGTCGGACAGACCCCTGAGGAAACTGTTTTTT
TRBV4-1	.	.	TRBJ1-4	CASSQGSEKLFF	TGCGCCAGCAGTCAGGGGAGCGAAAAACTGTTTTTT
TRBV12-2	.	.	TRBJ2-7	CASRPKTRTVVSYEQYF	TGTGCAAGTCGTCCGAAGACACGGACAGTGGTCTCCTACGAGCAGTACTTC
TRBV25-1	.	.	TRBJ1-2	CASSPGTLINYGYTF	TGTGCCAGCAGCCCGGGAACGCTGATTAACTATGGCTACACCTTC